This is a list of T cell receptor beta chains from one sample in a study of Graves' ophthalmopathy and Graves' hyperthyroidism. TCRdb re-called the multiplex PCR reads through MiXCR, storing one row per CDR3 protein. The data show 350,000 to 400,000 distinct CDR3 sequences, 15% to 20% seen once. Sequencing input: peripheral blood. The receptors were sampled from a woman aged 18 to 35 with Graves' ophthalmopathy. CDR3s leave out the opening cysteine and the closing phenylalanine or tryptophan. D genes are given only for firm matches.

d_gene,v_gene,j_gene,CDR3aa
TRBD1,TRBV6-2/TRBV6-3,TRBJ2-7,ASSYSVTGTESSYEQY
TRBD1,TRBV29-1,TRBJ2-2,SSKGTGDTGELF
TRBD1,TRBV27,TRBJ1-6,ASSRADRDNSPLH
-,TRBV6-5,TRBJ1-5,ASSRGAYQPQH
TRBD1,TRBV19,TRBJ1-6,ASQRDRDSSPLH
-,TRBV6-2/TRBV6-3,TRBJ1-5,ASSYSGWIQPQH
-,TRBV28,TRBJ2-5,ASTRSSGEWQETQY
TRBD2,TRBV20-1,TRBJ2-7,SSGTSGSGEQY
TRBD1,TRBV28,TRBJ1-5,ASSQDRENQPQH
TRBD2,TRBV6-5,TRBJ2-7,ASRPTSGAAYEQY
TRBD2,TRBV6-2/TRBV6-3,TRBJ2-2,ASSYPLLAGLTGELF
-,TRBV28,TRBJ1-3,AASGNTIY
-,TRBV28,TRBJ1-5,ASITGGRNQPQH
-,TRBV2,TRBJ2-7,ASSEFGTSSYEQY
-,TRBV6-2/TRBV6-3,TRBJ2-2,ASRDTRTITGELF
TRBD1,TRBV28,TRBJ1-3,ASRRRGTGSGNTIY
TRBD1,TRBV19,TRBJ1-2,ASCRDRGYGYT
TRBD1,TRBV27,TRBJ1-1,ASIGTAAAF
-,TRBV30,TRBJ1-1,AWSAWGTEAF
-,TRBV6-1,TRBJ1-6,ASSDRDGYNSPLH
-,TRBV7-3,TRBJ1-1,ASSLRPGRDTEAF
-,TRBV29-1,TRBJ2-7,SVVRVYEQY
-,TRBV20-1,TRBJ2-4,SAPRRIGSGLAKNIQY
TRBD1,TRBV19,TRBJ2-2,ASSIRRGQGDTGELF
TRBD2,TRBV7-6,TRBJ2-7,ASSYEWGDGRSSYEQY
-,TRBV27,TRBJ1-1,ASSRFNTEAF
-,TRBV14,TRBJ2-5,ASSQDRFRETQY
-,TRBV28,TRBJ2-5,ASSFGTFQETQY
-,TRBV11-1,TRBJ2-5,ASSLVLASETQY
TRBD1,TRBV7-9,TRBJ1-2,ASSLRQGAGGYT
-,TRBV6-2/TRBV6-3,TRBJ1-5,ASSYLPGKGSNQPQH
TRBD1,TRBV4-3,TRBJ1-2,ASSPDGQGRGYT
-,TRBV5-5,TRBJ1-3,ASSLSGASSGNTIY
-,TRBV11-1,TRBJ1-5,ASSFAFSDSASNQPQH
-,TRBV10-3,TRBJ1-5,AISGGLARPQH
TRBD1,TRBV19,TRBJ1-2,ASRRLQGDYGYT
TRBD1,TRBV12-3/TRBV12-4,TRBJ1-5,ASREGQAAQH
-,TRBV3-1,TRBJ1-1,ASSLAAGADTEAF
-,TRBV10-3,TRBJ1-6,AIRGTGGDSPLH
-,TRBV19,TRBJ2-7,ASSIPSQGNYEQY
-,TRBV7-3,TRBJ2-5,ASSPVPLGKQETQY
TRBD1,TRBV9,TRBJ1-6,ASRAGTGGSPLH
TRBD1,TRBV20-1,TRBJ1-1,SAPHRDRSTEAF
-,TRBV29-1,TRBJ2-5,SVGGLADQETQY